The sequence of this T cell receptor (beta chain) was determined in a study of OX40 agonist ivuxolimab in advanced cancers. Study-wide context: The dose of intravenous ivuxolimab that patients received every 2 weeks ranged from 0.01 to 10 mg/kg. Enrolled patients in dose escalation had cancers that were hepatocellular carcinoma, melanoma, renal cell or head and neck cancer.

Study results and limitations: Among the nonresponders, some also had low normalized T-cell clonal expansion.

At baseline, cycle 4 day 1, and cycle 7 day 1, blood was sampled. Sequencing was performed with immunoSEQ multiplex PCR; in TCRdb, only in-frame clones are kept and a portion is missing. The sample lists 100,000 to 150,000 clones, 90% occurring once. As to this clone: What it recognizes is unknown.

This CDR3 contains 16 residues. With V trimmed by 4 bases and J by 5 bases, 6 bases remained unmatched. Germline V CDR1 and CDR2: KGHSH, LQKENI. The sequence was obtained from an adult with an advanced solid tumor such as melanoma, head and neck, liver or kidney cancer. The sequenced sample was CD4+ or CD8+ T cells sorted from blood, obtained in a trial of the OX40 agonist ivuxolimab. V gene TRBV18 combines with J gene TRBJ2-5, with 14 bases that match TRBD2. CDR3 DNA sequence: TGTGCCAGCTCACTTGGGACTAGCGGGAGCGTGGAGACCCAGTACTTC. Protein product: CASSLGTSGSVETQYF.